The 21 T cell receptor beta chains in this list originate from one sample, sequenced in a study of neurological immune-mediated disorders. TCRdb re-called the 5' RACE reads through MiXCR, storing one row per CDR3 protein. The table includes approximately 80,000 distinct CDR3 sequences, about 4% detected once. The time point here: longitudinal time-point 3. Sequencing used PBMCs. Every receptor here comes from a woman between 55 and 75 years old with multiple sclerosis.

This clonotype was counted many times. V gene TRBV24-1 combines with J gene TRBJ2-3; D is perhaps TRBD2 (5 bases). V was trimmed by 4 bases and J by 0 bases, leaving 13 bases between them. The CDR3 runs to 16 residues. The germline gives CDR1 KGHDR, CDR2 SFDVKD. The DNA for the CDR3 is TGTGCCACCAGTGACCCCCGGGGATATAGCACAGATACGCAGTATTTT. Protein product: CATSDPRGYSTDTQYF.

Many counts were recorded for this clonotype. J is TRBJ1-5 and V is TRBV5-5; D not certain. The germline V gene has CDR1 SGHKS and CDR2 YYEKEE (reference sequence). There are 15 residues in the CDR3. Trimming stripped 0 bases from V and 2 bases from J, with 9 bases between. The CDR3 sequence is CASSLAGVGNQPQHF. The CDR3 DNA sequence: TGTGCCAGCAGCTTGGCCGGGGTTGGCAATCAGCCCCAGCATTTT.

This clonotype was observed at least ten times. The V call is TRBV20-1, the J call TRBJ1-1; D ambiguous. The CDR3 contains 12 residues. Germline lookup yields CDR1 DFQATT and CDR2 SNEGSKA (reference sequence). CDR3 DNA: TGCAGCCCCCCCCGGGTCAACACTGAAGCTTTCTTT. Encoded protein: CSPPRVNTEAFF.

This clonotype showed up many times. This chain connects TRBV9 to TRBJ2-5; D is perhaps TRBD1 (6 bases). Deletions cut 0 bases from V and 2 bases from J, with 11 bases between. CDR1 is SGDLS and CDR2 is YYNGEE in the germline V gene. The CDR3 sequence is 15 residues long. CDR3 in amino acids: CASSVEGVLQETQYF. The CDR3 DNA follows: TGTGCCAGCAGCGTAGAGGGGGTATTACAAGAGACCCAGTACTTC.

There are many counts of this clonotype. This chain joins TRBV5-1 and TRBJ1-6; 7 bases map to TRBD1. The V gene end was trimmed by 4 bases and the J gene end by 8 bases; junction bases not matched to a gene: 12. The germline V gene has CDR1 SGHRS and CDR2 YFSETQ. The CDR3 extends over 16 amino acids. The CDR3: CASSIYGQAGHSPLHF. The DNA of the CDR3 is TGCGCCAGCAGCATATACGGACAGGCGGGTCATTCACCCCTCCACTTT. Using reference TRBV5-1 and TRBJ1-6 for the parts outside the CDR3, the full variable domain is KAGVTQTPRYLIKTRGQQVTLSCSPISGHRSVSWYQQTPGQGLQFLFEYFSETQRNKGNFPGRFSGRQFSNSRSEMNVSTLELGDSALYLCASSIYGQAGHSPLHFGNGTRLTVT.

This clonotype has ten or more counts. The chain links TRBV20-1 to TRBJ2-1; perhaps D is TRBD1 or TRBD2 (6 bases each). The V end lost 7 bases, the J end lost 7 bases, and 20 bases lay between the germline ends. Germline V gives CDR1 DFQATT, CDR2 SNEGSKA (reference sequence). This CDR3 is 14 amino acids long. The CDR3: CSVPGDTVWNEQFF. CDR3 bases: TGCAGTGTTCCGGGGGACACCGTTTGGAATGAGCAGTTCTTC.

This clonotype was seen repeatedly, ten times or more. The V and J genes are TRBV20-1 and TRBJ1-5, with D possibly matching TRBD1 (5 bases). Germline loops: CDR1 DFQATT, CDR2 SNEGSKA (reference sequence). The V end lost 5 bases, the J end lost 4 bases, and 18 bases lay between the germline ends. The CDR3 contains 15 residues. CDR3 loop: CSAPGTGVGNQPQHF. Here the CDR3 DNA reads TGCAGTGCTCCTGGGACCGGCGTGGGGAATCAGCCCCAGCATTTT.

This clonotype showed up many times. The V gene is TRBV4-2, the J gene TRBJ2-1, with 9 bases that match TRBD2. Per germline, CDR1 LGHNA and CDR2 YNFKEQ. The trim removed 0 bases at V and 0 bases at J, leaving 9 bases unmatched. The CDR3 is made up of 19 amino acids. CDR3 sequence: CASSQDSSSGEPSYNEQFF. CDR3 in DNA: TGTGCCAGCAGCCAAGATTCCTCTAGCGGGGAGCCCTCCTACAATGAGCAGTTCTTC.

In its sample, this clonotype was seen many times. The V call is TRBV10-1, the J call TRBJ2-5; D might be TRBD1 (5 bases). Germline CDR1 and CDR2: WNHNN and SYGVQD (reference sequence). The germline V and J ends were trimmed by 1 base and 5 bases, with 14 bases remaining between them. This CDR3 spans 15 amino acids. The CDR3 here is CASSEWGYGGETQYF. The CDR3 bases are TGCGCCAGCAGTGAGTGGGGCTACGGTGGGGAGACCCAGTACTTC.

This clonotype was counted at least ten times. Written as DNA, the CDR3 is TGTGCCAGCAGTGAAGAACTTGGCGGTTCCTACGAGCAGTACTTC. It specifies CASSEELGGSYEQYF. The V call is TRBV2, the J call TRBJ2-7; D not certain. This CDR3 is built from 15 residues. V was pared by 1 base and J by 1 base, with 11 bases between. Germline V gene sequence: CDR1 SNHLY, CDR2 FYNNEI.

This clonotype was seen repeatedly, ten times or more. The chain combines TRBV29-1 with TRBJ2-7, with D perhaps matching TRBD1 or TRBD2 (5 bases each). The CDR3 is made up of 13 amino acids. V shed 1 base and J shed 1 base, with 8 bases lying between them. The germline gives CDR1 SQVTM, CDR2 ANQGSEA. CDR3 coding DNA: TGCAGCGTTGAAGGGGACCGATCCTACGAGCAGTACTTC. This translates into CSVEGDRSYEQYF.

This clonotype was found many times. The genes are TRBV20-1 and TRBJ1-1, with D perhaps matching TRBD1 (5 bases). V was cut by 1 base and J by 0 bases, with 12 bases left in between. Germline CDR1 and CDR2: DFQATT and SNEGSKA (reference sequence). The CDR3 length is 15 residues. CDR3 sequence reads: CSARGGGGLNTEAFF. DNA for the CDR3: TGCAGTGCTAGAGGGGGCGGGGGACTGAACACTGAAGCTTTCTTT.

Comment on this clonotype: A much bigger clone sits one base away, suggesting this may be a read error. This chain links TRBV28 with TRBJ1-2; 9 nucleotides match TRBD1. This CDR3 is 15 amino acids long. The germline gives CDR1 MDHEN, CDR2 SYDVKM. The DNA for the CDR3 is TGTGTCAGCAGACCAGAGACAGGGGGAACGTATGGCTACACCTTC. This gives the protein CVSRPETGGTYGYTF.

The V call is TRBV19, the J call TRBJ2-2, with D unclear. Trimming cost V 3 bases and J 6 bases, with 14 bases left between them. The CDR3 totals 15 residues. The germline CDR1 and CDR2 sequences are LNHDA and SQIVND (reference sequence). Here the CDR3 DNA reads TGTGCCAGTAGTATTTTAGGGCCCGTGGCCGGGGAGCTGTTTTTT. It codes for CASSILGPVAGELFF.

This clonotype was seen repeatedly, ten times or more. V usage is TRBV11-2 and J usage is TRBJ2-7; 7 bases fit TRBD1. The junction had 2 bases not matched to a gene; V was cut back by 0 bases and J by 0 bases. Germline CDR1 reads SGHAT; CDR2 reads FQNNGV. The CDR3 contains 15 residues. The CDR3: CASSLEQGSSYEQYF. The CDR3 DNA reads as TGTGCCAGCAGCTTAGAACAGGGGAGCTCCTACGAGCAGTACTTC.

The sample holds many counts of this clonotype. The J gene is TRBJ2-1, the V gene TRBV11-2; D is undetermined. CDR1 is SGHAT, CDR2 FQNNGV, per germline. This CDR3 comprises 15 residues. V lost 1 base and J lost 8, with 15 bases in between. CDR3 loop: CASSLAFLPGHEQFF. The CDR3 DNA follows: TGTGCCAGCAGCTTAGCATTCCTCCCAGGACATGAGCAGTTCTTC.

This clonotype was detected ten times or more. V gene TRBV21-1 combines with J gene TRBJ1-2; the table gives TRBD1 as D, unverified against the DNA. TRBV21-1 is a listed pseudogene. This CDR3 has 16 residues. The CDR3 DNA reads TGTGCCAGCAGCAAAGAGGCTCACAAAGGGGGCTATGGCTACACCTTC. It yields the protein CASSKEAHKGGYGYTF.

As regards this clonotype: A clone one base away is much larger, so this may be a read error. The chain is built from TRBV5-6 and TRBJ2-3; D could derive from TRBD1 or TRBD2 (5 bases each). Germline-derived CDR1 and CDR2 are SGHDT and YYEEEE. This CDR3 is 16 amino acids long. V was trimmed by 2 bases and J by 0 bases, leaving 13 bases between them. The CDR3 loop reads CASSFVRGDSTDTQYF. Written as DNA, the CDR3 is TGTGCCAGCAGCTTTGTGAGGGGAGATAGCACAGATACGCAGTATTTT.

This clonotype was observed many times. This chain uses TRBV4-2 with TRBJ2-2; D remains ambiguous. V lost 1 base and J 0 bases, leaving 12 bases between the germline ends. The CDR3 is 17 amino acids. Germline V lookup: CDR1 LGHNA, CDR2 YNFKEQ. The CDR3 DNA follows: TGTGCCAGCAGCCAAGGTTCAGGAGCCGCGAACACCGGGGAGCTGTTTTTT. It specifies CASSQGSGAANTGELFF.

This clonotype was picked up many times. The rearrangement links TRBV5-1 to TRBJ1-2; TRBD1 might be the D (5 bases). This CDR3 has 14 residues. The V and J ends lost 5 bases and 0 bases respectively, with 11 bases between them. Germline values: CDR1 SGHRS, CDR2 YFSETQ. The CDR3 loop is CASRPGTANYGYTF. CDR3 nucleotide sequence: TGCGCCAGCAGACCCGGGACGGCTAACTATGGCTACACCTTC.

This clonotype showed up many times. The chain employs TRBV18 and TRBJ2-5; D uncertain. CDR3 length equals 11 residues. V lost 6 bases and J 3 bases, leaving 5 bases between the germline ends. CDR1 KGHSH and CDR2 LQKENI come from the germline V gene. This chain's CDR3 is CASSREETQYF. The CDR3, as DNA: TGTGCCAGCTCCCGCGAAGAGACCCAGTACTTC.